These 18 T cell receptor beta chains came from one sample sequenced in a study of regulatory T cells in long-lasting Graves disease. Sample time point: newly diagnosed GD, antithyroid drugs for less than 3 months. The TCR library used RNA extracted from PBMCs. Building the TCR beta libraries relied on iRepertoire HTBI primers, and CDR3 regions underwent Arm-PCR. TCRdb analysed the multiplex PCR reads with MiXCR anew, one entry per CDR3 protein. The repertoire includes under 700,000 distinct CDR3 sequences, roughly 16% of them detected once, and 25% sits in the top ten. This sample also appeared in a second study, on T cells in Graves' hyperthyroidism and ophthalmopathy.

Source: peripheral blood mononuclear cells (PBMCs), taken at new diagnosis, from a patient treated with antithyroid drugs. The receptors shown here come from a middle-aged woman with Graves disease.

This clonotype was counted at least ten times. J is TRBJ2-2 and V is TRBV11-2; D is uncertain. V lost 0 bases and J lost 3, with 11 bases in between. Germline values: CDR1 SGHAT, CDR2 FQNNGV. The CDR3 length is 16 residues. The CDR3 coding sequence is TGTGCCAGCAGCTTAGAGGCTTACCGGGACACCGGGGAGCTGTTTTTT. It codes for CASSLEAYRDTGELFF.

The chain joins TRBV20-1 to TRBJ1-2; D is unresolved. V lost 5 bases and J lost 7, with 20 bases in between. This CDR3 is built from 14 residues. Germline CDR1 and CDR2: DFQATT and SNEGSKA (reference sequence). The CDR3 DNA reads TGCAGTGCTGGGCCGTTCGGCACCAAGGGTGGCTACACCTTC. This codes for CSAGPFGTKGGYTF.

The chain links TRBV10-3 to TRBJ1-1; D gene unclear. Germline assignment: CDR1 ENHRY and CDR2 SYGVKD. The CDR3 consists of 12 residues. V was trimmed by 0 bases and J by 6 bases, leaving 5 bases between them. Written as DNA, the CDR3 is TGTGCCATCAGTGAGTCGACTGCTGAAGCTTTCTTT. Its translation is CAISESTAEAFF.

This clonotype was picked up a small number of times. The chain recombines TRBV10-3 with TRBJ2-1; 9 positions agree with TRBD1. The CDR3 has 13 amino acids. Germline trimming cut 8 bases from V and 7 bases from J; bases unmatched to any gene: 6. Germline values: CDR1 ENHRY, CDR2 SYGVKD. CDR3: CAIGQGLVNEQFF. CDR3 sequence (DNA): TGTGCCATCGGACAGGGGTTAGTGAATGAGCAGTTCTTC.

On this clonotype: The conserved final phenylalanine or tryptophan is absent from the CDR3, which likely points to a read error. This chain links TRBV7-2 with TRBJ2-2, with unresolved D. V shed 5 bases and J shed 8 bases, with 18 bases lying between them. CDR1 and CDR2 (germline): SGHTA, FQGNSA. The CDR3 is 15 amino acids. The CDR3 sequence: CASSPRAARVGELFL. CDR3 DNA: TGTGCCAGCAGCCCAAGAGCTGCTCGGGTAGGGGAGCTGTTTTTA.

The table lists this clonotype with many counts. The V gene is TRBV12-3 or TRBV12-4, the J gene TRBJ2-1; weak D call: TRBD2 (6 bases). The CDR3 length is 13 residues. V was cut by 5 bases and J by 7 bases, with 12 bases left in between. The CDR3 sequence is CASSRGRRNEQFF. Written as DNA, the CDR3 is TGTGCCAGCAGTCGGGGGAGGCGGAATGAGCAGTTCTTC.

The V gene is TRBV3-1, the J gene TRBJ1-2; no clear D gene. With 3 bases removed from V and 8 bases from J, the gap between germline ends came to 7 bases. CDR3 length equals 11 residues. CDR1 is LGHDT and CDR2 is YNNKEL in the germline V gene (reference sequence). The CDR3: CASSHLWGYTF. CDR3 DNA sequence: TGTGCCAGCAGCCATCTTTGGGGCTACACCTTC.

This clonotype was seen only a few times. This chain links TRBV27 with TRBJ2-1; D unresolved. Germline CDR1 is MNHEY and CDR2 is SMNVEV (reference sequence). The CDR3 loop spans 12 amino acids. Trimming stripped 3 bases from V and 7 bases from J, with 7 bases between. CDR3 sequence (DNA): TGTGCCAGCAGTTTTTTGAAGAATGAGCAGTTCTTC. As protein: CASSFLKNEQFF.

CDR3 DNA sequence: TGTGCCAGTAGTATAGATCTTGTGAGGCCCAATCAGCCCCAGCATTTT. Protein: CASSIDLVRPNQPQHF. J is TRBJ1-5 and V is TRBV19; D is unresolved. Trimming removed 0 bases from V and 3 bases from J, with 12 bases in between. The CDR3 spans 16 residues. CDR1 is LNHDA, CDR2 SQIVND, per germline (reference sequence).

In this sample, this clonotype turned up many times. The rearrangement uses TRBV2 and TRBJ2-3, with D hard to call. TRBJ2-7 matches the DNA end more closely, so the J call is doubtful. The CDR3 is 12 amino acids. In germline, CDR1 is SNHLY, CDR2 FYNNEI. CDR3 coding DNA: TGTGCCAGCAGTGACACCCCCTACGAGCAGTACTTC. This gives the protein CASSDTPYEQYF.

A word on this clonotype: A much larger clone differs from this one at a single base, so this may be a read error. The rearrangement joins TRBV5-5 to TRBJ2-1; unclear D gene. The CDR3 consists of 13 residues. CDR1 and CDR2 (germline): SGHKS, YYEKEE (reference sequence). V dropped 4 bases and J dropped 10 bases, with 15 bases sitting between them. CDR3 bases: TGTGCCAGCAGCCCGCACCTCTCGACAGAGCAGTTCTTC. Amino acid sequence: CASSPHLSTEQFF.

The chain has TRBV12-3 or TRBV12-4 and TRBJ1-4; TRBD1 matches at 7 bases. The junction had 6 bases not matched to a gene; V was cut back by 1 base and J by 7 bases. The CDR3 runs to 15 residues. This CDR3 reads CASSLVQGGSEKLFF. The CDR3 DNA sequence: TGTGCCAGCAGTTTAGTGCAGGGGGGGAGTGAAAAACTGTTTTTT.

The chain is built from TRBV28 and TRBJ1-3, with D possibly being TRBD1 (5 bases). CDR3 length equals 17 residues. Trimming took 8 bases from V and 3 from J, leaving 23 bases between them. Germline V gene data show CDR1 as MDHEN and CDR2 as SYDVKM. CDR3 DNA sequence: TGTGCCAGCTGTAACCCGGGACCTGCATTCGGTGGAAACACCATATATTTT. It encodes CASCNPGPAFGGNTIYF.

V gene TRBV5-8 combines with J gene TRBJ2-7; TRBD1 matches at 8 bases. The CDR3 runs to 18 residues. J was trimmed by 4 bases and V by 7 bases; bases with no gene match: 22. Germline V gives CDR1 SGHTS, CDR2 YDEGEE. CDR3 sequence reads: CASAMDRVYSRLKYEQYF. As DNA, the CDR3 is TGTGCCAGCGCCATGGACAGGGTTTATTCTCGGTTGAAATACGAGCAGTACTTC.

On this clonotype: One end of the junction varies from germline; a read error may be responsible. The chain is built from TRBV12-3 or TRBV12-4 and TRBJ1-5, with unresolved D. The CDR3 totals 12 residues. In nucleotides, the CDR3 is TGTGTCAGCTCCTCCAGCAATCAGCCCCAGCATTTT. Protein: CVSSSSNQPQHF.

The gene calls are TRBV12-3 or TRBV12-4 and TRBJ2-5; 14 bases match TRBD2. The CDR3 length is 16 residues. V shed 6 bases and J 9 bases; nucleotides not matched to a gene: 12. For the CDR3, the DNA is TGTGCCAGCAGCCCAACCCGACTAGCGGGGGGGAAGGCCCAGTACTTC. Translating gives CASSPTRLAGGKAQYF.

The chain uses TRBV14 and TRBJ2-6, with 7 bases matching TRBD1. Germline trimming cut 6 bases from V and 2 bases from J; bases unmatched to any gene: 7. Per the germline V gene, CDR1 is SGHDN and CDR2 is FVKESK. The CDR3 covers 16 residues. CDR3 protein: CASRRTGVTGANVLTF. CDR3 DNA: TGTGCCAGCAGGAGAACAGGGGTTACTGGGGCCAACGTCCTGACTTTC.

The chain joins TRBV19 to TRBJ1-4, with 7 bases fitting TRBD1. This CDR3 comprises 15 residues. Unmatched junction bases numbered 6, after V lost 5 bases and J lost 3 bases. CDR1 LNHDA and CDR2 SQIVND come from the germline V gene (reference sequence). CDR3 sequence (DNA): TGTGCCAGTAGTCCCGACAGGGTAGCTAATGAAAAACTGTTTTTT. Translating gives CASSPDRVANEKLFF.